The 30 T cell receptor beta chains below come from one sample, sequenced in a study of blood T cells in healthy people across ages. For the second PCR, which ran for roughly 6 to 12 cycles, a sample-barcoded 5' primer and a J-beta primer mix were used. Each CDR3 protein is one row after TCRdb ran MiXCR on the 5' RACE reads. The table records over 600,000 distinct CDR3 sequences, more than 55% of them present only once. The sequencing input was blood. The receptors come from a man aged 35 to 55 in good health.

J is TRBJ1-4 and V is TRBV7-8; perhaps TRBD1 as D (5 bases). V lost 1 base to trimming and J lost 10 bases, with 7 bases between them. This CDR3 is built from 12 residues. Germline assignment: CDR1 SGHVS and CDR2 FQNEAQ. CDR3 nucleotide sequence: TGTGCCAGCAGCTTAGTAACAGGAAAACTGTTTTTT. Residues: CASSLVTGKLFF.

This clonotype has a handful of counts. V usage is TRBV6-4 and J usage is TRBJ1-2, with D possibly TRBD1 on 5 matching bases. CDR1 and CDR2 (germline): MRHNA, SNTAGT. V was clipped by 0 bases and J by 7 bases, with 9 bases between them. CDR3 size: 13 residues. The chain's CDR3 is CASSDSRTRGYTF. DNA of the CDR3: TGTGCCAGCAGTGACTCAAGGACACGTGGCTACACCTTC.

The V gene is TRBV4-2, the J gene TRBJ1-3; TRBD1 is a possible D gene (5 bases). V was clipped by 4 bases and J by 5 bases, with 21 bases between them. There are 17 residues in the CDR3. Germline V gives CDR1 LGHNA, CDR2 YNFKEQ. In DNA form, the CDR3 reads TGTGCCAGCAGCCTAACCAACGTCCGGGGGGAACGAAACACCATATATTTT. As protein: CASSLTNVRGERNTIYF.

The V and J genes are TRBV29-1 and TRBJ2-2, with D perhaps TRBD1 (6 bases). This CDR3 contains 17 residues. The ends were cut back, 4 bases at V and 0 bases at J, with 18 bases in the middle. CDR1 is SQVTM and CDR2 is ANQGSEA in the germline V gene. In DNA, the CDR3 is TGCAGCGTTGGGAAGTATGGCAGGGGCGCGAACACCGGGGAGCTGTTTTTT. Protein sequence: CSVGKYGRGANTGELFF.

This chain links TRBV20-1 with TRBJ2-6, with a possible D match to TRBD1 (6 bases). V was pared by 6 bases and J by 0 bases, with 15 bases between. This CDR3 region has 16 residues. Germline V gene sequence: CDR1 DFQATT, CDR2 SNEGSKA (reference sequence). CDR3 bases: TGCAGTGCCAGAACACAGGGTGGCTCTGGGGCCAACGTCCTGACTTTC. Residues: CSARTQGGSGANVLTF.

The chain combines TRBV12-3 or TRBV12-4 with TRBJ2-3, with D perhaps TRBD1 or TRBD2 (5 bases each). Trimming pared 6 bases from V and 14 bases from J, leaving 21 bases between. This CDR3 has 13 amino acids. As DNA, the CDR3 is TGTGCCAGCAGCTTATTGGACAACTCGGGGCCGTATTTT. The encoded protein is CASSLLDNSGPYF.

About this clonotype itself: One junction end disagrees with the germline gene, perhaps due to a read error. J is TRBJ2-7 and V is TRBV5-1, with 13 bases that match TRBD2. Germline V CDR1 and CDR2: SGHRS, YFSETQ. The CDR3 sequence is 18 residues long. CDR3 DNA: TGCGCCAGCAGCGCAGGACTAGCGGGAGCCGTTAGCTCCTACGGGCAGTACTTC. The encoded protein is CASSAGLAGAVSSYGQYF.

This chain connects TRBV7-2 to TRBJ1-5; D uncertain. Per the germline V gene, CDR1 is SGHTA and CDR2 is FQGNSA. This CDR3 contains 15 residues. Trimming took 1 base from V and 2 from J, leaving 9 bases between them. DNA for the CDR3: TGTGCCAGCAGCTTAGGGTCCATGGGCAATCAGCCCCAGCATTTT. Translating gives CASSLGSMGNQPQHF.

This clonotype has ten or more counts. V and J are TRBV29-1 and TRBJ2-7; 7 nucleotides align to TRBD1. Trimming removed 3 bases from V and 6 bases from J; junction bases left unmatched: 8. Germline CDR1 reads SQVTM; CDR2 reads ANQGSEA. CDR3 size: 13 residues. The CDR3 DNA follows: TGCAGCGTTGAGGCGACAGGGTTTGGCGAGCAGTACTTC. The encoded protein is CSVEATGFGEQYF.

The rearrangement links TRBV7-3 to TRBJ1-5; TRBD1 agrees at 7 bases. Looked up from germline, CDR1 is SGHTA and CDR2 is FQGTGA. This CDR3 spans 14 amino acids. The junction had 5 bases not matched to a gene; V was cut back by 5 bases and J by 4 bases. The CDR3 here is CASSTQTGNQPQHF. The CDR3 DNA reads TGTGCCAGCAGCACCCAGACAGGGAATCAGCCCCAGCATTTT.

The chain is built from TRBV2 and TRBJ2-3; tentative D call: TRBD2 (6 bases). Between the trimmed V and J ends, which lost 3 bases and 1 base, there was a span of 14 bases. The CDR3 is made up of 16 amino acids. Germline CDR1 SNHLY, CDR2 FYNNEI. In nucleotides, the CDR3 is TGTGCCAGCAGTGAGGACTGGGCTAGCGGCACAGATACGCAGTATTTT. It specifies CASSEDWASGTDTQYF.

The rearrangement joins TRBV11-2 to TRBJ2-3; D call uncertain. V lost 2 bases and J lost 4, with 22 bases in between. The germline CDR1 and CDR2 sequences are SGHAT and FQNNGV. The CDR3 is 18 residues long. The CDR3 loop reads CASSLPSRPVGVADTQYF. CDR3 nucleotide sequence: TGTGCCAGCAGCTTACCCTCCCGACCCGTTGGCGTGGCAGATACGCAGTATTTT.

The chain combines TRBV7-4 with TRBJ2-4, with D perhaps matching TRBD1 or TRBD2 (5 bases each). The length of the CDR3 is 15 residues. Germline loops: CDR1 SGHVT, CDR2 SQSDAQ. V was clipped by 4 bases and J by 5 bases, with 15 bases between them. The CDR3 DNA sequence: TGTGCCAGCAGCTGGCAGATCGGGGCAGAAAACATTCAGTACTTC. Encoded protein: CASSWQIGAENIQYF.

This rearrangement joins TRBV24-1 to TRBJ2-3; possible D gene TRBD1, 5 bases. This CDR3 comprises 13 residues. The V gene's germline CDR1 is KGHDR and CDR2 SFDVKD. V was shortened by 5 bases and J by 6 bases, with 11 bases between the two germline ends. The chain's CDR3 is CATSGQGKDTQYF. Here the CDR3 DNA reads TGTGCCACCAGTGGCCAGGGTAAGGATACGCAGTATTTT.

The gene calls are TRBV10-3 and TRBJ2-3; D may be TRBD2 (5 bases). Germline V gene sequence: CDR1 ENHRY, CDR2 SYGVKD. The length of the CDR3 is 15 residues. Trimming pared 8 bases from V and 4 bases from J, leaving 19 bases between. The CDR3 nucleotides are TGTGCCATCTCGTCCGATCCTAGCTCCCCAGATACGCAGTATTTT. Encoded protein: CAISSDPSSPDTQYF.

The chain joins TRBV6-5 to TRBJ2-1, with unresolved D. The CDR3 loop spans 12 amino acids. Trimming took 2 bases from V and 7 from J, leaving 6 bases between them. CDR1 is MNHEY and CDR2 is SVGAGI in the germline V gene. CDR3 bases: TGTGCCAGCAGTTACGGGTCAAATGAGCAGTTCTTC. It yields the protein CASSYGSNEQFF.

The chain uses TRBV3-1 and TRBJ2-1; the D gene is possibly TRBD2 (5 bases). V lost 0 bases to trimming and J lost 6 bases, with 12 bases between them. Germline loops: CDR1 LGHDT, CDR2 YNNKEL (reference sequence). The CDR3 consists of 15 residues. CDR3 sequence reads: CASSQDQRQANEQFF. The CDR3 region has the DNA TGTGCCAGCAGCCAAGATCAGCGGCAAGCCAATGAGCAGTTCTTC.

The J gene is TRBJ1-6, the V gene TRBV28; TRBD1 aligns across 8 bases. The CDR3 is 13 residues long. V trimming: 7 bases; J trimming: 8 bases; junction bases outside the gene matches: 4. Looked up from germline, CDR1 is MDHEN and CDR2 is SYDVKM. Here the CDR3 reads CASINRGYSPLHF. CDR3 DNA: TGTGCCAGCATTAACAGGGGGTATTCACCCCTCCACTTT.

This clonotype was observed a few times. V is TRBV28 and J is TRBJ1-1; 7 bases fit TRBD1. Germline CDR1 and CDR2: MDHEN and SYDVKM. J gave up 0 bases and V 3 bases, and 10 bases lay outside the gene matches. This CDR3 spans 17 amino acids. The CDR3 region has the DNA TGTGCCAGCAGTTTGAGGGAGACAGGGCGGATGAACACTGAAGCTTTCTTT. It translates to CASSLRETGRMNTEAFF.

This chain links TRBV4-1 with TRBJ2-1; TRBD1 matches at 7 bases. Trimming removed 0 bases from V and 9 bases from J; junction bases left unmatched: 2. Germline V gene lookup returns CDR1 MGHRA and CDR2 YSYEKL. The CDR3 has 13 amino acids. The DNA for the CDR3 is TGCGCCAGCAGCCAAGATGAGGGGGCTGAGCAGTTCTTC. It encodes CASSQDEGAEQFF.

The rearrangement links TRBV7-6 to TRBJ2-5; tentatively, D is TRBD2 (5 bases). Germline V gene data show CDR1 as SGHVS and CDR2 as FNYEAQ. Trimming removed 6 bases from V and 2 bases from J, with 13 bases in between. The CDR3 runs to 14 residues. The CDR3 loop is CASRLKGAQETQYF. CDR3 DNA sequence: TGTGCCAGCAGATTGAAGGGAGCTCAAGAGACCCAGTACTTC.

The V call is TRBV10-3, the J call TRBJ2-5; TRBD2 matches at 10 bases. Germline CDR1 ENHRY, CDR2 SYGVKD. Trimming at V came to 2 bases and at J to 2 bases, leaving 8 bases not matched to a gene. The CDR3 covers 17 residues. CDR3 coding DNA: TGTGCCATCAGTGAGGGGACAGCGGGAGGGGGGCAAGAGACCCAGTACTTC. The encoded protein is CAISEGTAGGGQETQYF.

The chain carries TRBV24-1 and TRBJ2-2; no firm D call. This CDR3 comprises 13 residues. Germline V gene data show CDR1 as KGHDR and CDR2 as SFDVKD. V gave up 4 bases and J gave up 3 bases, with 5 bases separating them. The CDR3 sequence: CATSDYHTGELFF. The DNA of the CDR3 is TGTGCCACCAGTGACTACCACACCGGGGAGCTGTTTTTT.

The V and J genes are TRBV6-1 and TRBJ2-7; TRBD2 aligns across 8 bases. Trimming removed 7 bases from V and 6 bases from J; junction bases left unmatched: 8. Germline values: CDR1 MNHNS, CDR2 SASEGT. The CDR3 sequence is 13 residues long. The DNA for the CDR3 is TGTGCCAGCATTAAGCGGGAGTGGGCCGAGCAGTACTTC. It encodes CASIKREWAEQYF.

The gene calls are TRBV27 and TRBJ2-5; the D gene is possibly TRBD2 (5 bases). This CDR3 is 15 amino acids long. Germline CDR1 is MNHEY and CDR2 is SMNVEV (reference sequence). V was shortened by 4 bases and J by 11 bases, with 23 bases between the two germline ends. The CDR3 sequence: CASSSAGGSYNEQYF. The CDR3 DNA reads TGTGCCAGCAGTTCTGCGGGTGGCTCCTACAATGAGCAGTACTTC.

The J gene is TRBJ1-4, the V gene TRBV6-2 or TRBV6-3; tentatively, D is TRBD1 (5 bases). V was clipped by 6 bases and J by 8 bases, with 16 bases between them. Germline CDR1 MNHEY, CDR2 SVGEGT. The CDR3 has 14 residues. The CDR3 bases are TGTGCCAGCAGGGTTCCGGGACTGGACGAAAAACTGTTTTTT. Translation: CASRVPGLDEKLFF.

The CDR3 reads CASTGAGEQYRFYEQYF. The CDR3 DNA reads as TGTGCCAGCACTGGGGCGGGCGAACAGTATCGCTTCTACGAGCAGTACTTC. The rearrangement uses TRBV2 and TRBJ2-5, with D perhaps given as TRBD1 or TRBD2 (5 bases each). Matching the DNA end better, TRBJ2-7 makes the J call doubtful. This CDR3 region has 17 residues. Germline V gene data show CDR1 as SNHLY and CDR2 as FYNNEI.

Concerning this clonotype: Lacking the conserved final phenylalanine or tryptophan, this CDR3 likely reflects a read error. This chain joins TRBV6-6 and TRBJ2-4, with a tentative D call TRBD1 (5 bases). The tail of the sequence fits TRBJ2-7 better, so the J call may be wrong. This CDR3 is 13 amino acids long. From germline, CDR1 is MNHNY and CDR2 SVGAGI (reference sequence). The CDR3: CASGRQPSYEQYL. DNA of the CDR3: TGTGCCAGCGGAAGACAGCCCTCCTACGAGCAGTACTTA.

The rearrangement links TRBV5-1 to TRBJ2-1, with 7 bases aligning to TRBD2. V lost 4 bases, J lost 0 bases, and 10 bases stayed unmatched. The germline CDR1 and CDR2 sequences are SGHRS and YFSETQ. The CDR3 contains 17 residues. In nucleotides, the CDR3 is TGCGCCAGCAGCCTTCTGACGGGGGGAGGCTCCTACAATGAGCAGTTCTTC. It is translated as CASSLLTGGGSYNEQFF.

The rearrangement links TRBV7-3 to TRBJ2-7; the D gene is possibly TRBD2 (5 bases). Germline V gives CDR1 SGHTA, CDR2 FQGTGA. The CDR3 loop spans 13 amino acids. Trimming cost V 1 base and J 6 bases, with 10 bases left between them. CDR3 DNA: TGTGCCAGCAGCTTAAAGGGTGCGGGCGAGCAGTACTTC. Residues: CASSLKGAGEQYF.